This T cell receptor beta chain was observed in a study of tumor T cells in aggressive B-cell lymphoma. Assay used: immunoSEQ multiplex PCR; TCRdb lists only in-frame clones, some missing. The profile shows around 860 clones, 90% of them singletons. Germline V CDR1 and CDR2: SEHNR, FQNEAQ (reference sequence). CDR3 length: 15 amino acids. V gave up 5 bases and J gave up 7 bases; unmatched junction bases: 11. Sequencing used tumor tissue. The sequence derives from an adult with diffuse large B cell lymphoma. The chain links TRBV7-9 to TRBJ1-2; 9 bases fit TRBD1. This CDR3 is CASSPWDRVESGYTF. The CDR3 DNA sequence: TGTGCCAGCAGCCCGTGGGACAGGGTAGAGAGTGGCTACACCTTC.